Listed here are 21 T cell receptor beta chains from one sample, sequenced in a study of shared clonotypes between healthy human individuals. Clones were read by immunoSEQ multiplex PCR, and TCRdb kept only the in-frame ones, dropping some. Of some 2,000,000 clones listed, 95% are singletons. The sequencing input was naive CD4+ T cells sorted from blood. The subset denotes: CD45RA+ positively selected. The receptors were gathered from a man aged 18 to 29 in good health.

The V and J genes are TRBV18 and TRBJ2-2, with TRBD1 matching over 10 bases. CDR3 length: 16 residues. Germline CDR1 is KGHSH and CDR2 is LQKENI. The V segment lost 8 bases and the J segment 4 bases; nucleotides outside the gene matches: 10. The CDR3, as DNA: TGTGCCAGCCAAAATCGGGACAGGGGACCCACCGGGGAGCTGTTTTTT. Protein: CASQNRDRGPTGELFF.

J is TRBJ2-5 and V is TRBV5-1; the match to TRBD2 covers 7 bases. The CDR3 loop spans 15 amino acids. The V and J ends lost 7 bases and 1 base, in that order; junction bases with no gene match: 10. Germline V CDR1 and CDR2: SGHRS, YFSETQ. For the CDR3, the DNA is TGCGCCAGCGCTACGGGTCGGACTAGCCAAGAGACCCAGTACTTC. The encoded protein is CASATGRTSQETQYF. Combining the CDR3 with reference TRBV5-1 and TRBJ2-5 gives the whole variable domain KAGVTQTPRYLIKTRGQQVTLSCSPISGHRSVSWYQQTPGQGLQFLFEYFSETQRNKGNFPGRFSGRQFSNSRSEMNVSTLELGDSALYLCASATGRTSQETQYFGPGTRLLVL.

This chain links TRBV5-1 with TRBJ2-5, with TRBD2 matching 7 bases. The CDR3 is 14 residues long. The J segment lost 1 base and the V segment lost 4 bases, leaving 4 bases of the junction unmatched. Looked up from germline, CDR1 is SGHRS and CDR2 is YFSETQ. The CDR3 reads CASSPRLAQETQYF. CDR3 coding DNA: TGCGCCAGCAGCCCCAGACTAGCCCAAGAGACCCAGTACTTC.

CDR3: CASSERTGELFF. CDR3 bases: TGTGCCAGCAGTGAACGGACAGGCGAACTGTTTTTT. The V call is TRBV6-1, the J call TRBJ1-4, with TRBD1 identical over 7 bases. CDR3 size: 12 residues. The germline V gene encodes CDR1 MNHNS and CDR2 SASEGT. V lost 2 bases to trimming and J lost 12 bases; unmatched junction nucleotides: 3.

The rearrangement links TRBV30 to TRBJ2-1; 7 bases are a match to TRBD1. This CDR3 is 13 amino acids long. Trimming cost V 8 bases and J 0 bases; bases outside gene matches: 4. Germline V CDR1 and CDR2: GTSNPN, SVGIG (reference sequence). The CDR3 region is CALDRSSYNEQFF. Written as DNA, the CDR3 is TGTGCCCTGGACAGGAGCTCCTACAATGAGCAGTTCTTC. The variable domain in full, completed from reference TRBV30 and TRBJ2-1, reads SQTIHQWPATLVQPVGSPLSLECTVEGTSNPNLYWYRQAAGRGLQLLFYSVGIGQISSEVPQNLSASRPQDRQFILSSKKLLLSDSGFYLCALDRSSYNEQFFGPGTRLTVL.

The rearrangement joins TRBV15 to TRBJ1-5; D gene unclear. The CDR3 is made up of 13 amino acids. Germline CDR1 LNHNV, CDR2 YYDKDF (reference sequence). Trimming left V 5 bases short and J 7 bases short, with 12 bases between. The CDR3 protein is CATSWRVEQPQHF. The CDR3 nucleotides read TGTGCCACCAGCTGGCGGGTTGAACAGCCCCAGCATTTT.

V and J are TRBV7-9 and TRBJ1-5; 8 nucleotides agree with TRBD1. Germline V lookup: CDR1 SEHNR, CDR2 FQNEAQ (reference sequence). Trimming removed 3 bases from V and 10 bases from J; junction bases left unmatched: 11. The CDR3 has 15 residues. The CDR3 DNA reads TGTGCCAGCAGCTTCGCTGGACAGGGTCCTTTCCCCCAGCATTTT. Its translation is CASSFAGQGPFPQHF. The whole variable domain, remainder taken from reference TRBV7-9 and TRBJ1-5, is DTGVSQNPRHKITKRGQNVTFRCDPISEHNRLYWYRQTLGQGPEFLTYFQNEAQLEKSRLLSDRFSAERPKGSFSTLEIQRTEQGDSAMYLCASSFAGQGPFPQHFGDGTRLSIL.

The chain employs TRBV27 and TRBJ1-3; TRBD1 might be the D (5 bases). Per the germline V gene, CDR1 is MNHEY and CDR2 is SMNVEV (reference sequence). The CDR3 runs 14 residues. The V end was cut by 1 base, the J end by 4 bases, with 8 bases between. The chain's CDR3 is CASSLLGAGNTIYF. CDR3 in DNA: TGTGCCAGCAGTTTATTAGGGGCCGGAAACACCATATATTTT.

About this clone itself: In the same sample, other DNA sequences code for this CDR3. V is TRBV2 and J is TRBJ1-1; D is perhaps TRBD1 (6 bases). The germline gives CDR1 SNHLY, CDR2 FYNNEI. Trimming took 6 bases from V and 1 from J, leaving 9 bases between them. The CDR3 has 13 amino acids. The CDR3 DNA follows: TGTGCCAGCAGCAGACAGGAGAACACTGAAGCTTTCTTT. Its protein product is CASSRQENTEAFF. Full variable domain (missing parts from reference TRBV2 and TRBJ1-1): EPEVTQTPSHQVTQMGQEVILRCVPISNHLYFYWYRQILGQKVEFLVSFYNNEISEKSEIFDDQFSVERPDGSNFTLKIRSTKLEDSAMYFCASSRQENTEAFFGQGTRLTVV.

The chain carries TRBV7-2 and TRBJ1-1, with D unresolved. This CDR3 is built from 14 residues. The V and J ends lost 2 bases and 0 bases respectively, with 7 bases between them. The germline V gene encodes CDR1 SGHTA and CDR2 FQGNSA. This CDR3 reads CASSLSAVNTEAFF. The CDR3 coding sequence is TGTGCCAGCAGCTTAAGTGCGGTGAACACTGAAGCTTTCTTT.

The chain joins TRBV7-2 to TRBJ1-2; 7 bases align to TRBD1. From germline, CDR1 is SGHTA and CDR2 FQGNSA. The CDR3 loop spans 14 amino acids. J lost 12 bases, V lost 4 bases, and 14 bases had no gene match. As DNA, the CDR3 is TGTGCCAGCAGCTCGACCCGGGACAGTCCCCCCCACACCTTC. It translates to CASSSTRDSPPHTF. Complete variable domain (other parts from reference TRBV7-2 and TRBJ1-2): GAGVSQSPSNKVTEKGKDVELRCDPISGHTALYWYRQSLGQGLEFLIYFQGNSAPDKSGLPSDRFSAERTGGSVSTLTIQRTQQEDSAVYLCASSSTRDSPPHTFGSGTRLTVV.

The chain joins TRBV30 to TRBJ2-7; 8 bases are a match to TRBD2. CDR1 is GTSNPN and CDR2 is SVGIG in the germline V gene (reference sequence). V lost 4 bases and J lost 3; bases outside the gene matches: 8. There are 14 residues in the CDR3. CDR3 loop: CAWTRSGSHYEQYF. The CDR3, as DNA: TGTGCCTGGACCCGGAGCGGGAGCCACTACGAGCAGTACTTC. Looking up the rest from reference TRBV30 and TRBJ2-7 gives the full variable domain: SQTIHQWPATLVQPVGSPLSLECTVEGTSNPNLYWYRQAAGRGLQLLFYSVGIGQISSEVPQNLSASRPQDRQFILSSKKLLLSDSGFYLCAWTRSGSHYEQYFGPGTRLTVT.

The chain links TRBV28 to TRBJ1-5; D possibly corresponds to TRBD1 (5 bases). Germline assignment: CDR1 MDHEN and CDR2 SYDVKM. The V end was cut by 2 bases, the J end by 10 bases, with 6 bases between. This CDR3 has 11 residues. This chain's CDR3 is CASSLGGPQHF. CDR3 in DNA: TGTGCCAGCAGTTTAGGGGGTCCCCAGCATTTT.

The chain is built from TRBV7-2 and TRBJ2-1; TRBD2 agrees at 14 bases. The V gene's germline CDR1 is SGHTA and CDR2 FQGNSA. The CDR3 is 17 residues long. After removal of 0 bases from V and 6 bases from J, the junction contained 4 bases not matched to a gene. The DNA of the CDR3 is TGTGCCAGCAGCTTAGCATCGGGACTAGCGGGAGTCAATGAGCAGTTCTTC. Translating gives CASSLASGLAGVNEQFF.

This chain joins TRBV2 and TRBJ2-3; 7 bases match TRBD2. Germline CDR1 is SNHLY and CDR2 is FYNNEI. This CDR3 contains 18 residues. With V trimmed by 6 bases and J by 0 bases, 15 bases remained unmatched. The CDR3 here is CASRPVGGSLFSTDTQYF. The CDR3 nucleotides read TGTGCCAGCAGGCCCGTCGGCGGGAGTCTATTTAGCACAGATACGCAGTATTTT. Full variable domain (rest looked up from reference TRBV2 and TRBJ2-3): EPEVTQTPSHQVTQMGQEVILRCVPISNHLYFYWYRQILGQKVEFLVSFYNNEISEKSEIFDDQFSVERPDGSNFTLKIRSTKLEDSAMYFCASRPVGGSLFSTDTQYFGPGTRLTVL.

The chain uses TRBV5-4 and TRBJ2-7; 9 bases align to TRBD2. The CDR3 totals 14 residues. From germline, CDR1 is SGHNT and CDR2 YYREEE (reference sequence). V lost 7 bases to trimming and J lost 0 bases; unmatched junction nucleotides: 5. The CDR3 DNA sequence: TGTGCCAGCGCTAGCGGGATGGACTCCTACGAGCAGTACTTC. Its protein is CASASGMDSYEQYF.

The chain combines TRBV7-2 with TRBJ2-7; 7 bases line up with TRBD2. This CDR3 contains 15 residues. With 5 bases clipped from V and 4 bases from J, the junction kept 11 bases outside the gene matches. Looked up from germline, CDR1 is SGHTA and CDR2 is FQGNSA. Written as DNA, the CDR3 is TGTGCCAGCAGCGCAGACGGACTAGAAGTGTACGAGCAGTACTTC. Its translation: CASSADGLEVYEQYF.

The chain combines TRBV4-1 with TRBJ1-1; D unclear. Germline CDR1 reads MGHRA; CDR2 reads YSYEKL. The CDR3 sequence is 13 residues long. V was shortened by 2 bases and J by 2 bases, with 6 bases between the two germline ends. The CDR3 coding sequence is TGCGCCAGCAGCCAATTGGCTAACACTGAAGCTTTCTTT. Translation gives CASSQLANTEAFF.

The chain combines TRBV6-5 with TRBJ2-1; 8 bases are a match to TRBD2. The trim removed 7 bases at V and 8 bases at J, leaving 10 bases unmatched. Germline CDR1 and CDR2: MNHEY and SVGAGI. The CDR3 spans 14 residues. The CDR3 is CASKGGLVPDEQFF. The CDR3 DNA follows: TGTGCCAGCAAAGGGGGACTAGTACCAGATGAGCAGTTCTTC.

The chain employs TRBV11-2 and TRBJ2-7, with D possibly being TRBD1 (5 bases). Trimming took 5 bases from V and 2 from J, leaving 13 bases between them. Germline V gives CDR1 SGHAT, CDR2 FQNNGV. This CDR3 is 14 amino acids long. The CDR3 DNA is TGTGCCAGCAGCCGGACACAACCTCCCTACGAGCAGTACTTC. It specifies CASSRTQPPYEQYF.

The CDR3 loop reads CASSLVGPDVYGYTF. DNA of the CDR3: TGTGCCAGCAGCTTAGTCGGGCCCGATGTCTATGGCTACACCTTC. The genes are TRBV7-2 and TRBJ1-2; D is uncertain. Germline CDR1 is SGHTA and CDR2 is FQGNSA. CDR3 size: 15 residues. The V and J ends lost 1 base and 4 bases respectively, with 13 bases between them.